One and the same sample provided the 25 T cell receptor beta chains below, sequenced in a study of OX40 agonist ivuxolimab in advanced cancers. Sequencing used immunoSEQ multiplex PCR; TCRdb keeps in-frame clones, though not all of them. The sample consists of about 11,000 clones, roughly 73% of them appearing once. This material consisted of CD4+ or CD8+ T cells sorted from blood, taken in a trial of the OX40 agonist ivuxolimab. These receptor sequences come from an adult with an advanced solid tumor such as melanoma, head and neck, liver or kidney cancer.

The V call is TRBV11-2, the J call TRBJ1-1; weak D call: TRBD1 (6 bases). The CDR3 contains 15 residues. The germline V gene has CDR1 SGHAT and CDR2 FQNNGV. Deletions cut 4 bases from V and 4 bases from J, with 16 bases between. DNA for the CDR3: TGTGCCAGCAGCTCCCTGGCCGGGGGCGGCACTGAAGCTTTCTTT. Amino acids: CASSSLAGGGTEAFF.

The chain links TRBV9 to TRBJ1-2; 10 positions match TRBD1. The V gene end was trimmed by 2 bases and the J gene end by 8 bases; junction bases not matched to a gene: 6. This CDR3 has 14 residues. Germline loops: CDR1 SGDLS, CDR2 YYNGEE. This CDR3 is CASSVGTGARGYTF. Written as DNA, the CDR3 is TGTGCCAGCAGCGTGGGGACAGGGGCTAGAGGCTACACCTTC.

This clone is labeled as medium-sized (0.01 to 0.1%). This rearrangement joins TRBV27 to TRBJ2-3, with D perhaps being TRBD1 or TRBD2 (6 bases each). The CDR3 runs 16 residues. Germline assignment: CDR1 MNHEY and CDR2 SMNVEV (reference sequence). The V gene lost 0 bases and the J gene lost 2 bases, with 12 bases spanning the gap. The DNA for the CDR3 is TGTGCCAGCAGTTTATCCGGGGGCGGCTTCACAGATACGCAGTATTTT. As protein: CASSLSGGGFTDTQYF.

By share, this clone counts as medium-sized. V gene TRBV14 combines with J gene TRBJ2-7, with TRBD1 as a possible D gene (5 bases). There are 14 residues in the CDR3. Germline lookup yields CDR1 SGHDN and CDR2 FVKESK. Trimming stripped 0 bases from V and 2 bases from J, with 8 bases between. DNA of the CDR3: TGTGCCAGCAGCCAAGATAAGGGGCCCTACGAGCAGTACTTC. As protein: CASSQDKGPYEQYF.

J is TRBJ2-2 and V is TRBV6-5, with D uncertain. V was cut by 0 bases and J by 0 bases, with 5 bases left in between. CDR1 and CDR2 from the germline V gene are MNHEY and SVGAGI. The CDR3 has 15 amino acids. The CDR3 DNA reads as TGTGCCAGCAGTTACTCCAGGTCGAACACCGGGGAGCTGTTTTTT. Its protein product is CASSYSRSNTGELFF.

This CDR3 reads CASSLMGPSSSYNEQFF. DNA of the CDR3: TGTGCCAGCAGCTTAATGGGTCCATCTAGCTCCTACAATGAGCAGTTCTTC. The chain employs TRBV7-3 and TRBJ2-1; no clear D. This CDR3 comprises 17 residues. Trimming pared 1 base from V and 0 bases from J, leaving 13 bases between. Looked up from germline, CDR1 is SGHTA and CDR2 is FQGTGA.

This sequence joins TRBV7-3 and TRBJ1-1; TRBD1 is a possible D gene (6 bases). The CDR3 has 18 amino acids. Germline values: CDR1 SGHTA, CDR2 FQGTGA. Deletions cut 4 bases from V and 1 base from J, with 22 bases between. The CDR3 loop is CASSYYPMGQTTNTEAFF. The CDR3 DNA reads TGTGCCAGCAGCTACTACCCTATGGGACAAACTACGAACACTGAAGCTTTCTTT.

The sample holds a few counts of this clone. This CDR3 reads CASSVAGGQDTQYF. CDR3 nucleotides: TGTGCCAGCAGTGTAGCGGGGGGGCAAGATACGCAGTATTTT. The rearrangement uses TRBV6-4 and TRBJ2-3; 11 nucleotides agree with TRBD2. CDR1 and CDR2 from the germline V gene are MRHNA and SNTAGT. This CDR3 spans 14 amino acids. J lost 5 bases, V lost 4 bases, and 2 bases had no gene match.

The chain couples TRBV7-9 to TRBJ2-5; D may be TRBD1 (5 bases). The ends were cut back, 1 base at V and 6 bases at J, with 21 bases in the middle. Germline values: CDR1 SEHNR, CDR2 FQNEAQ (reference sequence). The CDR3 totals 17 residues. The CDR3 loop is CASSLGIRQMGLKTQYF. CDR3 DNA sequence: TGTGCCAGCAGCTTAGGGATTCGACAGATGGGGTTAAAGACCCAGTACTTC.

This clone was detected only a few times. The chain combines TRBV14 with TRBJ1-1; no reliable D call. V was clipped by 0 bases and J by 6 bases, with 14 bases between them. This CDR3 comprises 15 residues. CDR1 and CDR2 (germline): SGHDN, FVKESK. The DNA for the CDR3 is TGTGCCAGCAGCCAAGAAAACCAGATGGATTCTGAAGCTTTCTTT. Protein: CASSQENQMDSEAFF.

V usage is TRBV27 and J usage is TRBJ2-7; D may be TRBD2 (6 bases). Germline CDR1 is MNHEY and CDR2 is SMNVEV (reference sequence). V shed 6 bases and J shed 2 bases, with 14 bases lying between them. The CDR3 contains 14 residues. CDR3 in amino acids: CASRMAGPTYEQYF. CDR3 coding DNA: TGTGCCAGCAGAATGGCGGGACCTACCTACGAGCAGTACTTC.

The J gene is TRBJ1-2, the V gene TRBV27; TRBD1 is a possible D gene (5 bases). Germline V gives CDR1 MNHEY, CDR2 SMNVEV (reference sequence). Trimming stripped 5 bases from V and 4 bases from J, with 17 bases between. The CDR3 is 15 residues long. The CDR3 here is CASSHGGLIGYGYTF. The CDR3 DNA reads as TGTGCCAGCAGTCACGGGGGACTGATCGGCTATGGCTACACCTTC.

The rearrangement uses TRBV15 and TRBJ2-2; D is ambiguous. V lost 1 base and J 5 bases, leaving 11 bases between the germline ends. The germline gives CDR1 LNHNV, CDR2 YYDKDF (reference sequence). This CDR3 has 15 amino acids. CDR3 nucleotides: TGTGCCACCAGCAGAGCCGACGACTTTACCGGGGAGCTGTTTTTT. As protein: CATSRADDFTGELFF.

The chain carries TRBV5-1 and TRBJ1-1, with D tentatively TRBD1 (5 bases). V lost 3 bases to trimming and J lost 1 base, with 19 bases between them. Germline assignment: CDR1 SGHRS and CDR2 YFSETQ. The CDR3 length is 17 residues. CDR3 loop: CASSSGEGFGSNTEAFF. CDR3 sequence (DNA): TGCGCCAGCAGCTCCGGGGAGGGGTTCGGGTCGAACACTGAAGCTTTCTTT.

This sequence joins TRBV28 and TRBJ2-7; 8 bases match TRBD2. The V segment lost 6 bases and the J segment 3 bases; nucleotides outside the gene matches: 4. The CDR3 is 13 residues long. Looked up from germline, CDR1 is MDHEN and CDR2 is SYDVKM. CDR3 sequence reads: CASRSGTSYEQYF. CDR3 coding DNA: TGTGCCAGCAGGTCGGGGACTAGCTACGAGCAGTACTTC.

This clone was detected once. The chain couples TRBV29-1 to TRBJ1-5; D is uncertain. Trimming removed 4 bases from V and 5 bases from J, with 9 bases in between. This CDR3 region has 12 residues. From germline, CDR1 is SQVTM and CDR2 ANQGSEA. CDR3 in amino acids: CSVGGFDQPQHF. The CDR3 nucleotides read TGCAGCGTTGGAGGGTTTGATCAGCCCCAGCATTTT.

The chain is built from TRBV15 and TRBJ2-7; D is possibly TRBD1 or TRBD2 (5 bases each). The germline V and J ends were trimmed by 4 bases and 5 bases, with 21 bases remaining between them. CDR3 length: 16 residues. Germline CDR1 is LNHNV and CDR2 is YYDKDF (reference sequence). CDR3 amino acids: CATSITRRGSDNEQYF. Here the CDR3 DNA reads TGTGCCACCAGCATTACTAGAAGGGGTAGCGATAACGAGCAGTACTTC.

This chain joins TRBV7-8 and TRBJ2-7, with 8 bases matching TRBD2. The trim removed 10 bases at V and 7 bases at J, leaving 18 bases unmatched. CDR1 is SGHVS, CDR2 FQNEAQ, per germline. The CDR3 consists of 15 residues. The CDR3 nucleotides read TGTGCCACCCTCGGCGGTCGGGAGGGCCTCTGGGAGCAGTACTTC. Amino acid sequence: CATLGGREGLWEQYF.

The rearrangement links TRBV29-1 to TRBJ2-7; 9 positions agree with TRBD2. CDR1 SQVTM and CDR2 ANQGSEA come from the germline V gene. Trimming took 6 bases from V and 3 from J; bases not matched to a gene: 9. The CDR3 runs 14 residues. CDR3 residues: CSVPGGGGIYEQYF. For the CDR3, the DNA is TGCAGCGTCCCCGGCGGGGGGGGTATCTACGAGCAGTACTTC.

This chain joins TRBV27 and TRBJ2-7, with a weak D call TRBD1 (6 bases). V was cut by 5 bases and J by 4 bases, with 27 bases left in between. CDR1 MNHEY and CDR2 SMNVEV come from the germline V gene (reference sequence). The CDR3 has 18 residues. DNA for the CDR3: TGTGCCAGCAGTACACACGAGTCAACTGGTTGGGGGCGGTACGAGCAGTACTTC. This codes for CASSTHESTGWGRYEQYF.

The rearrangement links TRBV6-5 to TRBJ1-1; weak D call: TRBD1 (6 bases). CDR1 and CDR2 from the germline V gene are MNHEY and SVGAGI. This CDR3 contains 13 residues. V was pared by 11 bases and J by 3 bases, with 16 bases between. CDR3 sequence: CACSGTLYTEAFF. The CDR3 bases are TGTGCCTGTTCCGGGACATTATACACTGAAGCTTTCTTT.

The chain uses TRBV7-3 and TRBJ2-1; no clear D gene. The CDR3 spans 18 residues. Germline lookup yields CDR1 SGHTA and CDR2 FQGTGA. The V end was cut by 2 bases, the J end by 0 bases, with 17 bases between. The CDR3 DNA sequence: TGTGCCAGCAGCTTATTCTCCCTGGCGCGGAGCTCCTACAATGAGCAGTTCTTC. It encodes CASSLFSLARSSYNEQFF. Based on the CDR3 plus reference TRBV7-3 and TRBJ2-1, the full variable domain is GAGVSQTPSNKVTEKGKYVELRCDPISGHTALYWYRQSLGQGPEFLIYFQGTGAADDSGLPNDRFFAVRPEGSVSTLKIQRTERGDSAVYLCASSLFSLARSSYNEQFFGPGTRLTVL.

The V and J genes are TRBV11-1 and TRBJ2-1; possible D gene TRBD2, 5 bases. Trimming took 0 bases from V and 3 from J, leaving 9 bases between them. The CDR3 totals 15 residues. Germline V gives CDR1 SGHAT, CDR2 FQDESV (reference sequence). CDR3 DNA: TGTGCCAGCAGCTTAGCGCTAGCAGACTACAATGAGCAGTTCTTC. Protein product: CASSLALADYNEQFF.

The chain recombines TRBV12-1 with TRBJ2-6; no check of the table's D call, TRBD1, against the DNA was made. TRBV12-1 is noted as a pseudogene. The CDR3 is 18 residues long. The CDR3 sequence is CASSPEYVGQSRANVLTF. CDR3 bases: TGTGCCAGCAGCCCGGAGTATGTAGGACAAAGTCGGGCCAACGTCCTGACTTTC.

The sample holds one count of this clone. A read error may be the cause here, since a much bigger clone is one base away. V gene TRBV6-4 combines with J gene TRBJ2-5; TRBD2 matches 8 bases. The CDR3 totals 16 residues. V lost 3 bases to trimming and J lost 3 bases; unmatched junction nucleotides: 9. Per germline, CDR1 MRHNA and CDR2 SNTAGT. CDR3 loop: CASSEVAGRGEETQYF. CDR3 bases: TGTGCCAGCAGTGAAGTGGCGGGGCGGGGGGAAGAGACCCAGTACTTC.